The TCR beta chain described here comes from a study of human T cells and chemical hapten exposure. There are many counts of this clonotype. TCRdb ran MiXCR on the RACE reads and lists one entry per CDR3 protein. Of 75,000 to 100,000 distinct CDR3 sequences in the sample, 10% to 15% were seen once. Trimming took off 2 bases at V and 4 bases at J, with 20 bases between the two ends. There are 17 residues in the CDR3. The time point was: patch test 1, 2 weeks after DPC sensitization. Documented treatment: therapeutic diphenylcyclopropenone sensitization with weekly scalp DPC. Material: whole blood, obtained in connection with sensitization to the hapten diphenylcyclopropenone (DPC). This rearrangement joins TRBV12-3 or TRBV12-4 to TRBJ1-2; D may be TRBD1 (5 bases). The TCR sequence derives from a woman aged 55-69 years with alopecia areata. Some clones in this sample may be carry-over from other donors' samples. CDR3 sequence reads: CASSLFGWSRGSYGYTF. CDR3 bases: TGTGCCAGCAGTTTATTCGGATGGAGTCGGGGCAGCTATGGCTACACCTTC.